Below are 30 T cell receptor beta chains sequenced from a single sample in a study of Ad26.COV2.S vaccination and SARS-CoV-2 variants. Treatment defined: approximately 18 received Ad26.COV2.S at low or high dose, single or two shots; about 5 received placebo; per-sample allocation not given. Specimen acquisition occurred on day 63 following the initial vaccine or placebo injection. TCRdb's table, derived via immunoSEQ multiplex PCR, lists solely in-frame clones and lacks some. This sample has over 400,000 clones; 90% occur once, and the top ten carry approximately 4.3%. The starting material was peripheral blood, obtained in a trial of Ad26.COV2.S vaccine versus placebo. Receptors were obtained from a person aged 18-60 years who received the Ad26.COV2.S COVID-19 vaccine or a placebo.

The chain links TRBV28 to TRBJ2-7; TRBD1 matches at 7 bases. The CDR3 has 14 amino acids. The trim removed 5 bases at V and 2 bases at J, leaving 6 bases unmatched. In germline, CDR1 is MDHEN, CDR2 SYDVKM. The CDR3 reads CASSPPDRTYEQYF. The CDR3, as DNA: TGTGCCAGCAGTCCCCCGGACAGGACCTACGAGCAGTACTTC.

The chain links TRBV7-3 to TRBJ2-7; D is perhaps TRBD2 (6 bases). CDR3 length: 17 residues. V was trimmed by 2 bases and J by 3 bases, leaving 20 bases between them. Germline-derived CDR1 and CDR2 are SGHTA and FQGTGA. The DNA for the CDR3 is TGTGCCAGCAGCTTAGACCGGGGGAGGAACTACTACTACGAGCAGTACTTC. This translates into CASSLDRGRNYYYEQYF.

The chain recombines TRBV7-3 with TRBJ2-5; D remains ambiguous. Germline V gene lookup returns CDR1 SGHTA and CDR2 FQGTGA. V shed 6 bases and J shed 2 bases, with 10 bases lying between them. The CDR3 has 13 residues. The CDR3 here is CASSIDGQETQYF. CDR3 nucleotide sequence: TGTGCCAGCAGTATAGACGGGCAAGAGACCCAGTACTTC.

The gene calls are TRBV9 and TRBJ2-1; TRBD2 matches 7 bases. Germline lookup yields CDR1 SGDLS and CDR2 YYNGEE. The V and J ends lost 1 base and 7 bases, in that order; junction bases with no gene match: 5. This CDR3 has 14 residues. The CDR3 region has the DNA TGTGCCAGCAGCGTACTGCGGGAGCATAATGAGCAGTTCTTC. Translated: CASSVLREHNEQFF.

The rearrangement uses TRBV30 and TRBJ1-1; no firm D call. The length of the CDR3 is 14 residues. Trimming took 2 bases from V and 0 from J, leaving 10 bases between them. The V gene's germline CDR1 is GTSNPN and CDR2 SVGIG (reference sequence). The CDR3 reads CAWSLGVMNTEAFF. CDR3 nucleotide sequence: TGTGCCTGGAGTCTAGGAGTTATGAACACTGAAGCTTTCTTT.

The chain uses TRBV7-3 and TRBJ2-5; D unresolved. Germline V gene data show CDR1 as SGHTA and CDR2 as FQGTGA. The CDR3 is 13 residues long. Trimming stripped 5 bases from V and 5 bases from J, with 12 bases between. The CDR3 loop reads CASSPPGSETQYF. The CDR3 region has the DNA TGTGCCAGCAGCCCGCCGGGTAGTGAGACCCAGTACTTC.

This clone was seen just once. J is TRBJ1-2 and V is TRBV28, with D maybe TRBD1 (5 bases). V lost 3 bases to trimming and J lost 4 bases, with 9 bases between them. CDR1 and CDR2 (germline): MDHEN, SYDVKM. The CDR3 sequence is 13 residues long. Written as DNA, the CDR3 is TGTGCCAGCAGTTTCCCAGGGTCCTATGGCTACACCTTC. This sequence encodes CASSFPGSYGYTF.

Written as DNA, the CDR3 is TGTGCCTGGAGTGTATACGGGACAGGGATTCCCGGGGAGCTGTTTTTT. It specifies CAWSVYGTGIPGELFF. This chain uses TRBV30 with TRBJ2-2; 9 bases match TRBD1. The CDR3 loop spans 16 amino acids. Per germline, CDR1 GTSNPN and CDR2 SVGIG (reference sequence). V dropped 0 bases and J dropped 6; count of bases not matched to a gene: 8.

This clone has just a few counts. The CDR3 coding sequence is TGTGCCAGCACGCTGGGGCGGGAGTCCGGGGAGCTGTTTTTT. Residues: CASTLGRESGELFF. The chain is built from TRBV7-9 and TRBJ2-2; TRBD2 aligns across 7 bases. CDR3 length: 14 amino acids. Trimming removed 7 bases from V and 6 bases from J; junction bases left unmatched: 8. Germline V lookup: CDR1 SEHNR, CDR2 FQNEAQ (reference sequence).

This chain uses TRBV3-1 (or the pseudogene TRBV3-2) with TRBJ2-2; D possibly corresponds to TRBD1 (7 bases). Germline V lookup: CDR1 LGHDT, CDR2 YNNKEL (reference sequence). There are 15 residues in the CDR3. The V gene lost 0 bases and the J gene lost 7 bases, with 12 bases spanning the gap. The CDR3 spells CASSQEGGQIGELFF. The CDR3 nucleotides are TGTGCCAGCAGCCAAGAGGGGGGACAGATCGGGGAGCTGTTTTTT.

The chain recombines TRBV28 with TRBJ1-1, with D possibly being TRBD1 (5 bases). There are 14 residues in the CDR3. Germline CDR1 reads MDHEN; CDR2 reads SYDVKM. The V end was cut by 6 bases, the J end by 8 bases, with 19 bases between. CDR3 in DNA: TGTGCCAGCAGAACACCGACAGTAGCCCCAGAAGCTTTCTTT. It is translated as CASRTPTVAPEAFF.

The chain joins TRBV9 to TRBJ2-1; 7 nucleotides line up with TRBD1. Trimming cost V 4 bases and J 5 bases; bases outside gene matches: 9. The CDR3 totals 15 residues. CDR1 SGDLS and CDR2 YYNGEE come from the germline V gene. CDR3 sequence (DNA): TGTGCCAGCAGCCACCGGGACAGAATAGACAATGAGCAGTTCTTC. Protein product: CASSHRDRIDNEQFF.

In DNA form, the CDR3 reads TGCGCCAGCAGCCTCTCAGGGCGGGACTCTGCCTTGAATTCACCCCTCCACTTT. This codes for CASSLSGRDSALNSPLHF. The gene calls are TRBV5-1 and TRBJ1-6, with D possibly matching TRBD1 (5 bases). Trimming removed 4 bases from V and 7 bases from J, with 24 bases in between. CDR1 and CDR2 (germline): SGHRS, YFSETQ. There are 18 residues in the CDR3.

V is TRBV7-6 and J is TRBJ2-7, with 7 bases matching TRBD1. The CDR3 is 12 amino acids. V shed 5 bases and J 7 bases; nucleotides not matched to a gene: 5. Germline-derived CDR1 and CDR2 are SGHVS and FNYEAQ. As DNA, the CDR3 is TGTGCCAGCAGCATCAGCAGGGGGGAGCAGTACTTC. Its translation: CASSISRGEQYF.

CDR3 DNA: TGTGCCAGTACCAGAGGAGCGGGAGAGACCTACAATGAGCAGTTCTTC. Translation gives CASTRGAGETYNEQFF. The rearrangement uses TRBV19 and TRBJ2-1, with 8 bases aligning to TRBD2. Germline V lookup: CDR1 LNHDA, CDR2 SQIVND (reference sequence). The V and J ends lost 7 bases and 2 bases, in that order; junction bases with no gene match: 10. The length of the CDR3 is 16 residues.

This clone was counted between two and nine times. The gene calls are TRBV10-3 and TRBJ2-3; tentatively, D is TRBD1 or TRBD2 (5 bases each). Germline V CDR1 and CDR2: ENHRY, SYGVKD. V was pared by 4 bases and J by 1 base, with 9 bases between. The CDR3 loop spans 14 amino acids. For the CDR3, the DNA is TGTGCCATCAGTGGGGGGTCCCGCACAGATACGCAGTATTTT. Residues: CAISGGSRTDTQYF.

The CDR3 protein is CASSYPAPRGTEAFF. CDR3 DNA sequence: TGTGCCAGCAGCTATCCGGCCCCCCGGGGTACTGAAGCTTTCTTT. This sequence joins TRBV3-1 (or the pseudogene TRBV3-2) and TRBJ1-1; D remains ambiguous. CDR3 length equals 15 residues. Trimming cost V 5 bases and J 5 bases, with 18 bases left between them. Germline CDR1 is LGHDT and CDR2 is YNNKEL (reference sequence).

This clone was seen a few times. The chain uses TRBV5-4 and TRBJ2-7; 10 positions agree with TRBD1. Germline V lookup: CDR1 SGHNT, CDR2 YYREEE (reference sequence). V lost 1 base and J lost 6; bases outside the gene matches: 7. This CDR3 spans 15 amino acids. The CDR3 here is CASSLPGQGSSEQYF. The CDR3, as DNA: TGTGCCAGCAGCTTGCCGGGACAGGGGTCGTCCGAGCAGTACTTC.

This clone was seen once. The chain links TRBV4-2 to TRBJ2-1; the match to TRBD2 covers 7 bases. V was pared by 4 bases and J by 5 bases, with 8 bases of the junction left unmatched. CDR1 and CDR2 (germline): LGHNA, YNFKEQ. The CDR3 totals 15 residues. The CDR3 DNA reads as TGTGCCAGCAGCCTAGTCCAGCGGGATGACAATGAGCAGTTCTTC. Protein product: CASSLVQRDDNEQFF.

The rearrangement links TRBV7-9 to TRBJ2-5; 9 bases are a match to TRBD1. Unmatched junction bases numbered 6, after V lost 2 bases and J lost 2 bases. The CDR3 loop spans 16 amino acids. Germline V gene data show CDR1 as SEHNR and CDR2 as FQNEAQ (reference sequence). The CDR3: CASSLTGTGTQETQYF. Written as DNA, the CDR3 is TGTGCCAGCAGCTTAACCGGGACAGGGACTCAAGAGACCCAGTACTTC.

The chain carries TRBV2 and TRBJ2-5; 9 bases are a match to TRBD2. V dropped 1 base and J dropped 7; count of bases not matched to a gene: 1. The CDR3 is 13 residues long. Germline CDR1 SNHLY, CDR2 FYNNEI. CDR3 loop: CASSEGGRGTQYF. The CDR3, as DNA: TGTGCCAGCAGTGAAGGCGGGAGGGGGACCCAGTACTTC.

The chain joins TRBV18 to TRBJ2-6, with no clear D. Germline V gene data show CDR1 as KGHSH and CDR2 as LQKENI. The CDR3 is made up of 15 amino acids. Trimming stripped 2 bases from V and 1 base from J, with 6 bases between. The CDR3 sequence: CASSPLTSGANVLTF. For the CDR3, the DNA is TGTGCCAGCTCACCATTGACTTCTGGGGCCAACGTCCTGACTTTC.

CDR3 coding DNA: TGTGCCAGCAGCTTGTCACTAGCGGACACCGGGGAGCTGTTTTTT. Protein sequence: CASSLSLADTGELFF. The chain combines TRBV5-4 with TRBJ2-2, with 8 bases that match TRBD2. V lost 1 base, J lost 3 bases, and 2 bases stayed unmatched. The CDR3 has 15 amino acids. Germline V gene lookup returns CDR1 SGHNT and CDR2 YYREEE (reference sequence).

The V call is TRBV28, the J call TRBJ2-1; the match to TRBD2 covers 11 bases. Germline lookup yields CDR1 MDHEN and CDR2 SYDVKM. J lost 6 bases, V lost 6 bases, and 7 bases had no gene match. The CDR3 totals 15 residues. The CDR3 spells CASSRRLAGFNEQFF. As DNA, the CDR3 is TGTGCCAGCAGCCGGAGACTAGCGGGATTCAATGAGCAGTTCTTC. The full variable domain, in which reference TRBV28 and TRBJ2-1 provide the parts outside the CDR3, is DVKVTQSSRYLVKRTGEKVFLECVQDMDHENMFWYRQDPGLGLRLIYFSYDVKMKEKGDIPEGYSVSREKKERFSLILESASTNQTSMYLCASSRRLAGFNEQFFGPGTRLTVL.

The rearrangement links TRBV7-8 to TRBJ2-2; D may be TRBD2 (5 bases). The CDR3 has 15 residues. The V end lost 1 base, the J end lost 5 bases, and 11 bases lay between the germline ends. The germline gives CDR1 SGHVS, CDR2 FQNEAQ. CDR3 DNA sequence: TGTGCCAGCAGCTTAGGAAGTGGCGGGACCGGGGAGCTGTTTTTT. Encoded protein: CASSLGSGGTGELFF.

This sequence joins TRBV2 and TRBJ1-4; 8 bases line up with TRBD1. Germline CDR1 and CDR2: SNHLY and FYNNEI. Trimming at V came to 7 bases and at J to 6 bases, leaving 19 bases not matched to a gene. There are 18 residues in the CDR3. For the CDR3, the DNA is TGTGCCAGCAACCTAGGAGGCGGGACAGGTGCCCTTTATGAAAAACTGTTTTTT. The encoded protein is CASNLGGGTGALYEKLFF. Using reference TRBV2 and TRBJ1-4 for the parts outside the CDR3, the full variable domain is EPEVTQTPSHQVTQMGQEVILRCVPISNHLYFYWYRQILGQKVEFLVSFYNNEISEKSEIFDDQFSVERPDGSNFTLKIRSTKLEDSAMYFCASNLGGGTGALYEKLFFGSGTQLSVL.

The CDR3: CPSYQETQYF. In nucleotides, the CDR3 is TGTCCATCGTACCAAGAGACCCAGTACTTC. The V call is TRBV19, the J call TRBJ2-5; no clear D gene. CDR3 length: 10 amino acids. Germline values: CDR1 LNHDA, CDR2 SQIVND (reference sequence).

The rearrangement links TRBV7-2 to TRBJ2-3, with D perhaps matching TRBD2 (6 bases). Trimming removed 3 bases at V and 8 bases at J, with 12 bases between. The germline gives CDR1 SGHTA, CDR2 FQGNSA. The CDR3 loop spans 13 amino acids. In DNA, the CDR3 is TGTGCCAGCAGCTTGAGCGGAGGGCTTACGCAGTATTTT. The encoded protein is CASSLSGGLTQYF.

V gene TRBV7-6 combines with J gene TRBJ2-7; D gene unclear. CDR3 length: 14 residues. V lost 1 base and J 0 bases, leaving 7 bases between the germline ends. In germline, CDR1 is SGHVS, CDR2 FNYEAQ. The DNA of the CDR3 is TGTGCCAGCAGCTTAGGGACGGTCTCCTACGAGCAGTACTTC. Its translation: CASSLGTVSYEQYF.

V is TRBV19 and J is TRBJ2-7; D is perhaps TRBD1 or TRBD2 (5 bases each). V lost 9 bases, J lost 0 bases, and 12 bases lay in between. The CDR3 has 13 residues. Per germline, CDR1 LNHDA and CDR2 SQIVND (reference sequence). CDR3 in amino acids: CASARDASYEQYF. The CDR3 nucleotides are TGTGCCAGCGCCAGGGACGCCTCCTACGAGCAGTACTTC.